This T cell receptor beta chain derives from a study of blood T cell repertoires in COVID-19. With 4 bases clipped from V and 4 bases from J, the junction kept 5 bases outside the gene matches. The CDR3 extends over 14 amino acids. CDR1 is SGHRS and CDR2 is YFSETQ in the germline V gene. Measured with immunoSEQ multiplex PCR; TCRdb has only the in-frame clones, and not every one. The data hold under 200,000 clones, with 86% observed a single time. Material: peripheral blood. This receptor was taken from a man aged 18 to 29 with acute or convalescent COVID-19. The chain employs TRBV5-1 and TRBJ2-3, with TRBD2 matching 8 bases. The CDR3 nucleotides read TGCGCCAGCAGCCCACGGGGGGGGGCAGATACGCAGTATTTT. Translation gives CASSPRGGADTQYF.